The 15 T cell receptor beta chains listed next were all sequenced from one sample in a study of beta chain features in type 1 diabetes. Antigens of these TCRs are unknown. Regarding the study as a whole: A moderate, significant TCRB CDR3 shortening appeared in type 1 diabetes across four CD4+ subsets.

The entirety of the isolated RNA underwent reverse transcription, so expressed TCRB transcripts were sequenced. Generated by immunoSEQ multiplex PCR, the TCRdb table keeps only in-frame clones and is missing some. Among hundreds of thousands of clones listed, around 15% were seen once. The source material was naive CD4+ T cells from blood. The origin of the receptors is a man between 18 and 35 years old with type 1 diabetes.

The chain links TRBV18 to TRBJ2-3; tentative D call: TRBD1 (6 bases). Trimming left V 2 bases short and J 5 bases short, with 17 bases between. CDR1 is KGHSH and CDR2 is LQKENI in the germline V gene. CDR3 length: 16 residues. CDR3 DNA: TGTGCCAGCTCACCAGATAGACGCGAGGGACAAGATACGCAGTATTTT. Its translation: CASSPDRREGQDTQYF.

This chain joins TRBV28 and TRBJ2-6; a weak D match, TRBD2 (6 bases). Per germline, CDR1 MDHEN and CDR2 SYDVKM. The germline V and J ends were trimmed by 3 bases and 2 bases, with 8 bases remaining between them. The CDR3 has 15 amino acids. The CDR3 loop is CASSFGGTGANVLTF. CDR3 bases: TGTGCCAGCAGTTTTGGGGGGACTGGGGCCAACGTCCTGACTTTC.

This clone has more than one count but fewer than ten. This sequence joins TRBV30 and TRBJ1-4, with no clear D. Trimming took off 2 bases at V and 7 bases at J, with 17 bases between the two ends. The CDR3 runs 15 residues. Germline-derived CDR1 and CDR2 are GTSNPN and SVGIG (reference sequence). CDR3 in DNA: TGTGCCTGGAGTATCGGGAGGCCAGCACGTGAAAAACTGTTTTTT. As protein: CAWSIGRPAREKLFF.

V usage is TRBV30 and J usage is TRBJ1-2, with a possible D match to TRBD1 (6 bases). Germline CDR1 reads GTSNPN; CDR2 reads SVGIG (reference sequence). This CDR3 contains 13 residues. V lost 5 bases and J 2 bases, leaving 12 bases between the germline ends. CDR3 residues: CAWRGAHNYGYTF. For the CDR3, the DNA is TGTGCCTGGCGGGGGGCGCACAACTATGGCTACACCTTC.

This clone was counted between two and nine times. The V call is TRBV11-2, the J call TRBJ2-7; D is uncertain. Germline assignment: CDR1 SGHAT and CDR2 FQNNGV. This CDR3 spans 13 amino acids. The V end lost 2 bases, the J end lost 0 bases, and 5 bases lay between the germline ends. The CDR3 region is CASSLRSSYEQYF. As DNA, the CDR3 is TGTGCCAGCAGCTTAAGGAGCTCCTACGAGCAGTACTTC.

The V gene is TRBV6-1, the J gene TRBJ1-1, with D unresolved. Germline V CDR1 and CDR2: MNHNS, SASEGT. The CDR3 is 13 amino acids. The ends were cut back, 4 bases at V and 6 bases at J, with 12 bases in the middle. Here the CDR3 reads CASSVGGFAEAFF. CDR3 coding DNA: TGTGCCAGCAGTGTAGGAGGGTTCGCTGAAGCTTTCTTT.

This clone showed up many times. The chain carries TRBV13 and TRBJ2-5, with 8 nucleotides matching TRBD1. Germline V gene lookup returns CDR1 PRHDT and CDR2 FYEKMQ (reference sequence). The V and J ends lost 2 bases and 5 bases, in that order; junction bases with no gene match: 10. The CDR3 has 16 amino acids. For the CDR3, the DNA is TGTGCCAGCAGCTTAAAGCGCAGGGGGCGCGTGGAGACCCAGTACTTC. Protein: CASSLKRRGRVETQYF. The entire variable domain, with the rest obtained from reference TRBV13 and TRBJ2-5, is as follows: AAGVIQSPRHLIKEKRETATLKCYPIPRHDTVYWYQQGPGQDPQFLISFYEKMQSDKGSIPDRFSAQQFSDYHSELNMSSLELGDSALYFCASSLKRRGRVETQYFGPGTRLLVL.

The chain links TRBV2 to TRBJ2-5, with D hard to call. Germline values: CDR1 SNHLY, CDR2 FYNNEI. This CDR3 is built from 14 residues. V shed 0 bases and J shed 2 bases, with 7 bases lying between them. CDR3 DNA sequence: TGTGCCAGCAGTGAAGCGGTAGGGCAAGAGACCCAGTACTTC. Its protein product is CASSEAVGQETQYF.

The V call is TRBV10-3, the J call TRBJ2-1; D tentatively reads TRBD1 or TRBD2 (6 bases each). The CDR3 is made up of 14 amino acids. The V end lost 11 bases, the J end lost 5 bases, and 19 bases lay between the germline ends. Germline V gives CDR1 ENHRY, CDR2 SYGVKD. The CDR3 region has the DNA TGTGCCTCAAACCGGGGGCAGGGCAACAATGAGCAGTTCTTC. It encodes CASNRGQGNNEQFF.

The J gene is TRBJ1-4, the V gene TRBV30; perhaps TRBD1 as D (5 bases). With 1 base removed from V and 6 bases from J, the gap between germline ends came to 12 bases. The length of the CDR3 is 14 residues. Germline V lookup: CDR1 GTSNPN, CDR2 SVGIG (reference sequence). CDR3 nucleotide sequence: TGTGCCTGGAGTGCGTATCAGGGACATGAAAAACTGTTTTTT. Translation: CAWSAYQGHEKLFF.

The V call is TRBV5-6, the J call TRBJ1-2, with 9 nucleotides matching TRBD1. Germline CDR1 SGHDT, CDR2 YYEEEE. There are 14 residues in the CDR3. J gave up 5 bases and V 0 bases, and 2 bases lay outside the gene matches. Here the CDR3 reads CASSLEQGAYGYTF. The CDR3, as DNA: TGTGCCAGCAGCTTGGAACAGGGGGCTTATGGCTACACCTTC. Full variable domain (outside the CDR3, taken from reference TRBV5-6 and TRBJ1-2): DAGVTQSPTHLIKTRGQQVTLRCSPKSGHDTVSWYQQALGQGPQFIFQYYEEEERQRGNFPDRFSGHQFPNYSSELNVNALLLGDSALYLCASSLEQGAYGYTFGSGTRLTVV.

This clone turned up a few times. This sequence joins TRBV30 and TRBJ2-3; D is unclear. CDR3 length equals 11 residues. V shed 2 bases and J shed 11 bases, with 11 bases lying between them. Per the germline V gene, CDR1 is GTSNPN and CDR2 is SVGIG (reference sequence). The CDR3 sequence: CAWSPRVLQYF. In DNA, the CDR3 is TGTGCCTGGAGTCCTAGAGTTTTGCAGTATTTT. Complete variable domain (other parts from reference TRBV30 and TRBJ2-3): SQTIHQWPATLVQPVGSPLSLECTVEGTSNPNLYWYRQAAGRGLQLLFYSVGIGQISSEVPQNLSASRPQDRQFILSSKKLLLSDSGFYLCAWSPRVLQYFGPGTRLTVL.

CDR3 in amino acids: CASSPPGQGAYEQYF. CDR3 coding DNA: TGTGCCAGCAGCCCACCGGGACAGGGGGCCTACGAGCAGTACTTC. J is TRBJ2-7 and V is TRBV6-5; TRBD1 aligns across 11 bases. The CDR3 has 15 amino acids. J gave up 2 bases and V 6 bases, and 6 bases lay outside the gene matches. The germline V gene has CDR1 MNHEY and CDR2 SVGAGI.

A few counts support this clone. CDR3 residues: CASSKRTAETQYF. CDR3 coding DNA: TGTGCCAGCAGCAAGCGGACGGCTGAGACCCAGTACTTC. This chain joins TRBV14 and TRBJ2-5; D is possibly TRBD2 (5 bases). There are 13 residues in the CDR3. CDR1 and CDR2 (germline): SGHDN, FVKESK. V shed 5 bases and J shed 5 bases, with 12 bases lying between them.

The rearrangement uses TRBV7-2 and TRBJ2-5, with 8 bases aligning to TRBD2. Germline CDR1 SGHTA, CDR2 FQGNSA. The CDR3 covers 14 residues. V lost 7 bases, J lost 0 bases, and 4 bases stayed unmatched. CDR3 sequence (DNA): TGTGCCAGCACCGCGGGGGGCCACCAAGAGACCCAGTACTTC. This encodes CASTAGGHQETQYF. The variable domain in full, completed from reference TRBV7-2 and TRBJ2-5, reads GAGVSQSPSNKVTEKGKDVELRCDPISGHTALYWYRQSLGQGLEFLIYFQGNSAPDKSGLPSDRFSAERTGGSVSTLTIQRTQQEDSAVYLCASTAGGHQETQYFGPGTRLLVL.